The 30 T cell receptor beta chains below were found in one sample sequenced in a study of T cell repertoires in cytomegalovirus infection. MiXCR, applied by TCRdb to the reads, yields one record per CDR3 protein. The repertoire has 700,000 to 950,000 distinct CDR3 sequences, 32% of them found once; the top ten carry 9.5% to 15%. These receptors' targets are unknown. The source material was cultured CD8+ T cells from PBMCs, sampled from culture after CMV antigen stimulation. These receptors all stem from a human donor in good health (CMV status not recorded). Some clones in this sample may be carry-over from other donors' samples.

This clonotype has a handful of counts. The rearrangement joins TRBV7-3 to TRBJ1-1; a weak D match, TRBD1 (6 bases). This CDR3 comprises 15 residues. The V end was cut by 7 bases, the J end by 1 base, with 16 bases between. Per the germline V gene, CDR1 is SGHTA and CDR2 is FQGTGA. The CDR3 reads CASNITGNPNTEAFF. Here the CDR3 DNA reads TGTGCCAGCAACATAACAGGGAATCCGAACACTGAAGCTTTCTTT.

The V call is TRBV10-3, the J call TRBJ1-5; tentatively, D is TRBD1 (6 bases). The germline V gene encodes CDR1 ENHRY and CDR2 SYGVKD. The V end was cut by 2 bases, the J end by 1 base, with 9 bases between. The CDR3 has 15 residues. The CDR3 protein is CAISEAGQSNQPQHF. In DNA form, the CDR3 reads TGTGCCATCAGTGAGGCCGGACAGAGCAATCAGCCCCAGCATTTT.

The chain couples TRBV4-1 to TRBJ2-1; D is ambiguous. From germline, CDR1 is MGHRA and CDR2 YSYEKL. V gave up 3 bases and J gave up 0 bases, with 9 bases separating them. The CDR3 totals 15 residues. CDR3 DNA sequence: TGCGCCAGCAGCCACGGAAGGGACTCCTACAATGAGCAGTTCTTC. Protein: CASSHGRDSYNEQFF.

The chain carries TRBV20-1 and TRBJ2-1, with D maybe TRBD1 (5 bases). CDR1 DFQATT and CDR2 SNEGSKA come from the germline V gene (reference sequence). Between the trimmed V and J ends, which lost 5 bases and 3 bases, there was a span of 11 bases. The CDR3 runs to 13 residues. CDR3 nucleotide sequence: TGCAGTGCTCTAGACAGTTACTACAATGAGCAGTTCTTC. This translates into CSALDSYYNEQFF.

The chain links TRBV27 to TRBJ2-2, with 14 bases aligning to TRBD2. Germline-derived CDR1 and CDR2 are MNHEY and SMNVEV (reference sequence). With V trimmed by 3 bases and J by 2 bases, 14 bases remained unmatched. There are 21 residues in the CDR3. Written as DNA, the CDR3 is TGTGCCAGCAGTTTGAATGGACACGGACTAGCGGGGGGTATAAACACCGGGGAGCTGTTTTTT. Its protein product is CASSLNGHGLAGGINTGELFF.

The chain carries TRBV12-3 or TRBV12-4 and TRBJ1-4; D might be TRBD1 (5 bases). With 3 bases removed from V and 5 bases from J, the gap between germline ends came to 7 bases. CDR3 length equals 13 residues. The chain's CDR3 is CASSFNRNEKLFF. In DNA, the CDR3 is TGTGCCAGCAGTTTTAACAGGAATGAAAAACTGTTTTTT.

This clonotype showed up just a few times. The J gene is TRBJ1-1, the V gene TRBV10-3; D is possibly TRBD1 (6 bases). Trimming stripped 2 bases from V and 2 bases from J, with 15 bases between. Germline-derived CDR1 and CDR2 are ENHRY and SYGVKD. The CDR3 extends over 16 amino acids. This chain's CDR3 is CAISEPTGTRNTEAFF. CDR3 nucleotide sequence: TGTGCCATCAGTGAGCCGACCGGGACAAGAAACACTGAAGCTTTCTTT.

V is TRBV7-8 and J is TRBJ2-1; no clear D. V was pared by 7 bases and J by 3 bases, with 16 bases between. Germline CDR1 SGHVS, CDR2 FQNEAQ. This CDR3 comprises 15 residues. Here the CDR3 DNA reads TGTGCCAGCACCTTCCGGGTTAACGACTACAATGAGCAGTTCTTC. Translation gives CASTFRVNDYNEQFF.

Turning to this clonotype: The conserved final phenylalanine or tryptophan is absent from the CDR3, which likely points to a read error. The DNA is omitted, as the CDR3 cannot be located on it reliably, and the CDR3 follows TCRdb's listing. The chain has TRBV11-3 and TRBJ1-2. Ends included, the CDR3 has 10 residues. Per germline, CDR1 SGHNT and CDR2 YENEEA. The CDR3 sequence is CASSRTYENP.

This clonotype appeared a few times. The chain links TRBV10-3 to TRBJ2-6; 12 positions match TRBD2. From germline, CDR1 is ENHRY and CDR2 SYGVKD. This CDR3 is built from 18 residues. V gave up 7 bases and J gave up 0 bases; unmatched junction bases: 7. The CDR3 DNA sequence: TGTGCCATCAAGACTAGCGGGGGTCCTAGCTCTGGGGCCAACGTCCTGACTTTC. It codes for CAIKTSGGPSSGANVLTF.

CDR3 loop: CASSQDLGTGGDSPLHF. As DNA, the CDR3 is TGCGCCAGCAGCCAAGATCTGGGTACAGGGGGAGATTCACCCCTCCACTTT. The chain combines TRBV4-3 with TRBJ1-6; 8 nucleotides align to TRBD1. Germline CDR1 LGHNA, CDR2 YSLEER. The J segment lost 8 bases and the V segment lost 0 bases, leaving 9 bases of the junction unmatched. This CDR3 is 17 amino acids long.

This clonotype turned up a few times. V usage is TRBV7-9 and J usage is TRBJ2-1, with 7 bases that match TRBD1. The CDR3 has 12 residues. Looked up from germline, CDR1 is SEHNR and CDR2 is FQNEAQ (reference sequence). Trimming at V came to 5 bases and at J to 8 bases, leaving 3 bases not matched to a gene. CDR3 amino acids: CASSTGQDEQFF. CDR3 bases: TGTGCCAGCAGCACAGGACAGGATGAGCAGTTCTTC.

The gene calls are TRBV20-1 and TRBJ2-3; 16 nucleotides line up with TRBD2. The trim removed 2 bases at V and 3 bases at J, leaving 5 bases unmatched. The CDR3 is made up of 17 amino acids. The germline gives CDR1 DFQATT, CDR2 SNEGSKA (reference sequence). The chain's CDR3 is CSARSGTSGGVTDTQYF. For the CDR3, the DNA is TGCAGTGCTAGATCGGGGACTAGCGGGGGGGTGACAGATACGCAGTATTTT.

The rearrangement joins TRBV7-6 to TRBJ2-3; D might be TRBD2 (5 bases). Germline CDR1 and CDR2: SGHVS and FNYEAQ. The CDR3 runs to 16 residues. The germline V and J ends were trimmed by 1 base and 3 bases, with 14 bases remaining between them. CDR3 protein: CASSLGRMDATDTQYF. CDR3 in DNA: TGTGCCAGCAGCTTAGGGAGGATGGACGCGACAGATACGCAGTATTTT.

The chain recombines TRBV7-3 with TRBJ1-1; D perhaps matches TRBD1 (6 bases). Trimming took 5 bases from V and 6 from J, leaving 13 bases between them. The germline V gene encodes CDR1 SGHTA and CDR2 FQGTGA. CDR3 length: 13 amino acids. The CDR3 sequence is CASSATGGPEAFF. CDR3 in DNA: TGTGCCAGCAGCGCGACGGGGGGCCCTGAAGCTTTCTTT.

This clonotype occurred a few times. The J gene is TRBJ2-7, the V gene TRBV2, with unresolved D. From germline, CDR1 is SNHLY and CDR2 FYNNEI. The CDR3 loop spans 13 amino acids. V lost 5 bases to trimming and J lost 2 bases, with 10 bases between them. The CDR3 DNA reads TGTGCCAGCAGTTTCGACGGGCCCTACGAGCAGTACTTC. Amino acid sequence: CASSFDGPYEQYF.

The rearrangement uses TRBV6-6 and TRBJ2-7; D is undetermined. Trimming left V 5 bases short and J 1 base short, with 15 bases between. CDR1 is MNHNY, CDR2 SVGAGI, per germline (reference sequence). The CDR3 has 15 amino acids. CDR3 sequence: CASSKGLLGSYEQYF. The CDR3 region has the DNA TGTGCCAGCAGTAAAGGGCTCCTAGGATCCTACGAGCAGTACTTC.

This chain joins TRBV20-1 and TRBJ1-2; D is possibly TRBD1 (6 bases). Trimming stripped 4 bases from V and 4 bases from J, with 22 bases between. The CDR3 is 16 residues long. Germline CDR1 and CDR2: DFQATT and SNEGSKA (reference sequence). CDR3 region: CSATSTTGEDIYGYTF. Written as DNA, the CDR3 is TGCAGTGCTACCTCAACGACAGGAGAAGATATCTATGGCTACACCTTC.

This clonotype occurred many times. The junction shows a germline mismatch at one end, possibly a read error. The chain couples TRBV7-7 to TRBJ2-1, with unresolved D. The V gene's germline CDR1 is SSHAT and CDR2 FNYEAQ (reference sequence). The CDR3 sequence is 13 residues long. CDR3 residues: CASSPSSRNEQFF. The DNA of the CDR3 is TGTGCTAGCAGCCCTAGTTCGCGTAATGAGCAGTTCTTC.

This CDR3 reads CASSQMDSYNEQFF. The CDR3 DNA reads as TGCGCCAGCAGCCAAATGGACAGTTACAATGAGCAGTTCTTC. V is TRBV4-1 and J is TRBJ2-1; possibly TRBD1 for D (6 bases). V dropped 2 bases and J dropped 4 bases, with 9 bases sitting between them. This CDR3 has 14 amino acids. Germline CDR1 is MGHRA and CDR2 is YSYEKL.

A few counts support this clonotype. This chain links TRBV6-2 or TRBV6-3 with TRBJ1-1, with unresolved D. Deletions cut 0 bases from V and 4 bases from J, with 15 bases between. This CDR3 spans 16 amino acids. CDR1 is MNHEY, CDR2 SVGEGT, per germline. The DNA for the CDR3 is TGTGCCAGCAGTTACTCAGGAACCGATATGTTCACTGAAGCTTTCTTT. Protein product: CASSYSGTDMFTEAFF.

This rearrangement joins TRBV7-3 to TRBJ2-1; 8 nucleotides match TRBD2. Looked up from germline, CDR1 is SGHTA and CDR2 is FQGTGA. The CDR3 has 15 residues. With 7 bases clipped from V and 3 bases from J, the junction kept 8 bases outside the gene matches. In nucleotides, the CDR3 is TGTGCCAGCACGACACGGGGGGGGAACTACAATGAGCAGTTCTTC. Encoded protein: CASTTRGGNYNEQFF.

At least ten counts were recorded for this clonotype. The V gene is TRBV7-8, the J gene TRBJ1-2, with TRBD1 matching over 8 bases. Germline V CDR1 and CDR2: SGHVS, FQNEAQ. The CDR3 runs to 15 residues. The V and J ends lost 1 base and 6 bases, in that order; junction bases with no gene match: 7. The CDR3 here is CASSLGQGRRDGYTF. The CDR3 region has the DNA TGTGCCAGCAGCTTAGGACAGGGGAGAAGGGATGGCTACACCTTC.

The sample holds a few counts of this clonotype. The rearrangement uses TRBV2 and TRBJ2-3, with TRBD1 as a possible D gene (5 bases). The germline CDR1 and CDR2 sequences are SNHLY and FYNNEI. The CDR3 is 15 amino acids. The V gene lost 4 bases and the J gene lost 4 bases, with 15 bases spanning the gap. CDR3 DNA: TGTGCCAGCAGTGCCCGGCAGGGCCGCGCAGATACGCAGTATTTT. This sequence encodes CASSARQGRADTQYF.

The J gene is TRBJ2-7, the V gene TRBV5-6, with TRBD1 matching 8 bases. V shed 3 bases, J shed 3 bases, and the junction held 8 bases outside the gene matches. The CDR3 has 15 residues. Germline V gives CDR1 SGHDT, CDR2 YYEEEE. Written as DNA, the CDR3 is TGTGCCAGCAGCTCCACCGGGACAGGTAACTACGAGCAGTACTTC. This translates into CASSSTGTGNYEQYF.

The rearrangement links TRBV15 to TRBJ2-5; D not certain. This CDR3 has 12 residues. Trimming left V 8 bases short and J 7 bases short, with 14 bases between. Germline CDR1 LNHNV, CDR2 YYDKDF (reference sequence). The CDR3 nucleotides read TGTGCCACCCTGGACCACGGAAGGACCCAGTACTTC. Translating it yields CATLDHGRTQYF.

This clonotype was found many times. The chain joins TRBV3-1 to TRBJ2-1; D might be TRBD2 (5 bases). V was pared by 6 bases and J by 7 bases, with 19 bases between. The CDR3 has 15 amino acids. The germline CDR1 and CDR2 sequences are LGHDT and YNNKEL (reference sequence). The CDR3 here is CASRPEGLFGNEQFF. DNA for the CDR3: TGTGCCAGCAGGCCCGAGGGTCTATTCGGGAATGAGCAGTTCTTC.

The chain uses TRBV4-1 and TRBJ2-7; 7 bases are shared with TRBD1. The CDR3 runs 15 residues. CDR1 MGHRA and CDR2 YSYEKL come from the germline V gene. J gave up 2 bases and V 3 bases, and 7 bases lay outside the gene matches. The CDR3, as DNA: TGCGCCAGCAGCCAGACAGGGCCGGAGACCTACGAGCAGTACTTC. This translates into CASSQTGPETYEQYF.

Ten or more counts support this clonotype. CDR3 amino acids: CASSLAVFWVSSGNTIYF. The CDR3 DNA is TGTGCCAGCAGCTTAGCGGTTTTCTGGGTTTCCTCTGGAAACACCATATATTTT. This rearrangement joins TRBV7-2 to TRBJ1-3; D gene uncertain. The germline CDR1 and CDR2 sequences are SGHTA and FQGNSA. Trimming cost V 0 bases and J 0 bases, with 15 bases left between them. The CDR3 is made up of 18 amino acids. The whole variable domain, filled in from reference TRBV7-2 and TRBJ1-3, reads GAGVSQSPSNKVTEKGKDVELRCDPISGHTALYWYRQSLGQGLEFLIYFQGNSAPDKSGLPSDRFSAERTGGSVSTLTIQRTQQEDSAVYLCASSLAVFWVSSGNTIYFGEGSWLTVV.

The chain joins TRBV27 to TRBJ2-7; weak D call: TRBD1 (5 bases). Trimming stripped 3 bases from V and 1 base from J, with 10 bases between. Germline V gene lookup returns CDR1 MNHEY and CDR2 SMNVEV (reference sequence). The CDR3 is 14 residues long. The CDR3 region has the DNA TGTGCCAGCAGTTTGGATCAGGGTTCCTACGAGCAGTACTTC. It encodes CASSLDQGSYEQYF.